The 26 T cell receptor beta chains listed next were all sequenced from one sample in a study of blood T cells in healthy people across ages (dated by TCRdb to about 2015). The library relied on 5' RACE. TCRdb shows the sequencer as Illumina HiSeq 2500. A second PCR of about 7 to 12 cycles was run with a J-beta primer mix and a sample-barcoded 5' primer. Using fastp trimming at Q25 and MiXCR clonotype assembly, TCRdb reanalyzed the public sequencing data and kept in-frame beta chains. Rows are unified per CDR3 protein, each entry keeping the most common DNA and genes. The sample table shows more than 900,000 distinct CDR3 sequences, and approximately 25% are seen once. The biggest ten clones account for around 0.75% of the sample. These same data were also listed under a study on T cells of mothers and their children.

The sequencing sample was made of blood. These receptors all stem from a girl aged 2 to 9 in good health.

This clonotype appeared a few times. V gene TRBV9 combines with J gene TRBJ2-1; D perhaps matches TRBD1 (5 bases). This CDR3 has 14 residues. The germline V gene encodes CDR1 SGDLS and CDR2 YYNGEE. V was shortened by 0 bases and J by 4 bases, with 8 bases between the two germline ends. For the CDR3, the DNA is TGTGCCAGCAGCGTAGGGACAAAGTACAATGAGCAGTTCTTC. Translated, it gives CASSVGTKYNEQFF.

The V call is TRBV10-3, the J call TRBJ1-2; maybe TRBD1 (5 bases). The CDR3 is made up of 15 amino acids. The V and J ends lost 0 bases and 7 bases respectively, with 15 bases between them. Germline CDR1 ENHRY, CDR2 SYGVKD. CDR3 amino acids: CAISESGREVSGYTF. CDR3 DNA: TGTGCCATCAGTGAGTCGGGCAGGGAGGTCTCTGGCTACACCTTC.

This clonotype appeared a few times. The chain combines TRBV12-3 or TRBV12-4 with TRBJ2-2; 8 bases align to TRBD1. Germline trimming cut 6 bases from V and 4 bases from J; bases unmatched to any gene: 10. This CDR3 has 16 amino acids. The CDR3 reads CASRSWTGSTTGELFF. In DNA, the CDR3 is TGTGCCAGCAGATCCTGGACAGGGAGCACCACCGGGGAGCTGTTTTTT.

In regard to this clonotype: An end of the junction differs from the germline gene, which may be a read error. The chain joins TRBV7-8 to TRBJ1-1, with 12 bases identical to TRBD1. The CDR3 contains 16 residues. Germline V gene data show CDR1 as SGHVS and CDR2 as FQNEAQ. The DNA of the CDR3 is TGTGCCAGCAGTTCCGGGACAGGGGGCGTGGGCACTGAAGGTTTCTTT. Translation: CASSSGTGGVGTEGFF.

The V call is TRBV5-1, the J call TRBJ2-5; maybe TRBD2 (7 bases). The V gene's germline CDR1 is SGHRS and CDR2 YFSETQ. The germline V and J ends were trimmed by 4 bases and 5 bases, with 18 bases remaining between them. The length of the CDR3 is 15 residues. CDR3: CASSQTSGEGETQYF. The CDR3 region has the DNA TGCGCCAGCAGCCAAACATCAGGGGAGGGGGAGACCCAGTACTTC.

The chain is built from TRBV7-9 and TRBJ2-6, with 10 positions matching TRBD1. The CDR3 consists of 15 residues. The germline CDR1 and CDR2 sequences are SEHNR and FQNEAQ (reference sequence). The junction had 4 bases not matched to a gene; V was cut back by 5 bases and J by 6 bases. CDR3 protein: CASSEGQGKANVLTF. CDR3 DNA sequence: TGTGCCAGCAGCGAGGGACAGGGGAAGGCCAACGTCCTGACTTTC.

This chain joins TRBV20-1 and TRBJ2-7, with D possibly matching TRBD2 (5 bases). Between the trimmed V and J ends, which lost 6 bases and 4 bases, there was a span of 10 bases. CDR1 is DFQATT, CDR2 SNEGSKA, per germline (reference sequence). This CDR3 is built from 11 residues. The CDR3 here is CSAAGTYEQYF. The CDR3 nucleotides read TGCAGTGCCGCGGGCACATACGAGCAGTACTTC.

This clonotype appeared a few times. The chain uses TRBV29-1 and TRBJ2-7; a weak D match, TRBD2 (5 bases). Per germline, CDR1 SQVTM and CDR2 ANQGSEA. V shed 1 base and J shed 2 bases, with 15 bases lying between them. The CDR3 contains 15 residues. CDR3 amino acids: CSVEVVERLPYEQYF. Here the CDR3 DNA reads TGCAGCGTTGAAGTTGTGGAGCGGCTCCCCTACGAGCAGTACTTC.

The chain uses TRBV20-1 and TRBJ1-2; no firm D call. Germline V lookup: CDR1 DFQATT, CDR2 SNEGSKA (reference sequence). V lost 2 bases and J 4 bases, leaving 8 bases between the germline ends. The CDR3 totals 12 residues. The CDR3 protein is CSARPPAYGYTF. DNA of the CDR3: TGCAGTGCTAGACCCCCGGCCTATGGCTACACCTTC.

This chain links TRBV11-2 with TRBJ1-1; no clear D gene. V lost 0 bases to trimming and J lost 1 base, with 12 bases between them. CDR1 and CDR2 (germline): SGHAT, FQNNGV. The CDR3 runs to 16 residues. The CDR3 DNA sequence: TGTGCCAGCAGCTTAGATCATGGAAAAGGGAACACTGAAGCTTTCTTT. Translation gives CASSLDHGKGNTEAFF.

A remark on this clonotype: Mismatch with germline at one junction end may stem from a read error. The chain links TRBV12-3 or TRBV12-4 to TRBJ2-1, with a possible D match to TRBD2 (6 bases). The CDR3 has 14 amino acids. This CDR3 is CASTPGLPYNEQFF. For the CDR3, the DNA is TGCGCCAGCACCCCGGGACTTCCCTACAATGAGCAGTTCTTC.

V and J are TRBV28 and TRBJ1-5, with D hard to call. V lost 4 bases and J 1 base, leaving 17 bases between the germline ends. CDR1 and CDR2 (germline): MDHEN, SYDVKM. The CDR3 consists of 17 residues. CDR3 residues: CASSSLVGWASNQPQHF. CDR3 DNA sequence: TGTGCCAGCAGTTCCCTCGTAGGGTGGGCAAGCAATCAGCCCCAGCATTTT.

This chain uses TRBV10-2 with TRBJ2-5; 11 bases align to TRBD1. The junction had 9 bases not matched to a gene; V was cut back by 5 bases and J by 1 base. The CDR3 runs 17 residues. CDR1 is WSHSY and CDR2 is SAAADI in the germline V gene. CDR3 DNA sequence: TGCGCCAGCAGTTATGTTGGGGACAGGGGGTTCCAAGAGACCCAGTACTTC. It is translated as CASSYVGDRGFQETQYF.

This clonotype came up many times. This rearrangement joins TRBV29-1 to TRBJ2-5, with D possibly matching TRBD2 (6 bases). Germline-derived CDR1 and CDR2 are SQVTM and ANQGSEA. This CDR3 has 14 amino acids. V shed 0 bases and J shed 4 bases, with 12 bases lying between them. CDR3 in DNA: TGCAGCGTTGAAGATCGTGGAGGGTTAGAGACCCAGTACTTC. As protein: CSVEDRGGLETQYF.

In its sample, this clonotype was seen a few times. The chain couples TRBV7-2 to TRBJ2-3; the match to TRBD2 covers 9 bases. The CDR3 runs 16 residues. Germline V lookup: CDR1 SGHTA, CDR2 FQGNSA. Trimming took 1 base from V and 3 from J; bases not matched to a gene: 5. DNA of the CDR3: TGTGCCAGCAGCTTAGATCTAGCGGGAATAACAGATACGCAGTATTTT. It translates to CASSLDLAGITDTQYF.

This clonotype was counted between two and nine times. J is TRBJ2-3 and V is TRBV11-2; D is uncertain. The CDR3 is made up of 13 amino acids. With 5 bases removed from V and 4 bases from J, the gap between germline ends came to 10 bases. CDR1 is SGHAT, CDR2 FQNNGV, per germline. The CDR3 spells CASSRSYSDTQYF. DNA for the CDR3: TGTGCCAGCAGCCGAAGCTACTCAGATACGCAGTATTTT. The full variable domain, completed using reference TRBV11-2 and TRBJ2-3, is EAGVAQSPRYKIIEKRQSVAFWCNPISGHATLYWYQQILGQGPKLLIQFQNNGVVDDSQLPKDRFSAERLKGVDSTLKIQPAKLEDSAVYLCASSRSYSDTQYFGPGTRLTVL.

The chain joins TRBV27 to TRBJ2-2; 10 bases line up with TRBD1. CDR1 is MNHEY and CDR2 is SMNVEV in the germline V gene (reference sequence). This CDR3 has 16 residues. The junction had 8 bases not matched to a gene; V was cut back by 4 bases and J by 6 bases. CDR3 sequence: CASSYSTGGASGELFF. CDR3 coding DNA: TGTGCCAGCAGTTACTCGACAGGGGGCGCTTCCGGGGAGCTGTTTTTT.

This clonotype occurred a few times. The rearrangement links TRBV20-1 to TRBJ2-5; unclear D gene. The V end lost 1 base, the J end lost 5 bases, and 17 bases lay between the germline ends. Germline CDR1 and CDR2: DFQATT and SNEGSKA (reference sequence). This CDR3 comprises 15 residues. The CDR3 nucleotides are TGCAGTGCTAGAGTAAATCTACGCCCGTGGGAGACCCAGTACTTC. Amino acids: CSARVNLRPWETQYF.

This chain joins TRBV11-2 and TRBJ1-2; D ambiguous. The CDR3 consists of 12 residues. Germline CDR1 and CDR2: SGHAT and FQNNGV. V was trimmed by 1 base and J by 8 bases, leaving 8 bases between them. The CDR3 here is CASSLALGGYTF. CDR3 DNA sequence: TGTGCCAGCAGCTTAGCCCTTGGCGGCTACACCTTC.

The sample holds a few counts of this clonotype. The chain recombines TRBV7-2 with TRBJ2-1; D is possibly TRBD2 (6 bases). Germline V gene sequence: CDR1 SGHTA, CDR2 FQGNSA. This CDR3 spans 17 amino acids. Trimming stripped 1 base from V and 6 bases from J, with 19 bases between. The CDR3 spells CASSLEHGTPLGNEQFF. CDR3 DNA: TGTGCCAGCAGCTTAGAGCACGGGACTCCTCTGGGCAATGAGCAGTTCTTC.

This clonotype was counted only a few times. The rearrangement uses TRBV24-1 and TRBJ2-5; D might be TRBD1 (6 bases). V lost 3 bases and J lost 5, with 12 bases in between. Germline CDR1 is KGHDR and CDR2 is SFDVKD. This CDR3 comprises 14 residues. DNA for the CDR3: TGTGCCACCAGTGATGCCTCAGGGGACGAGACCCAGTACTTC. It translates to CATSDASGDETQYF.

J is TRBJ2-5 and V is TRBV9, with D possibly TRBD1 on 5 matching bases. The germline V gene encodes CDR1 SGDLS and CDR2 YYNGEE. CDR3 length: 15 amino acids. With 0 bases removed from V and 1 base from J, the gap between germline ends came to 10 bases. In DNA, the CDR3 is TGTGCCAGCAGCGTAGAGGCAGGGATCCAAGAGACCCAGTACTTC. Amino acids: CASSVEAGIQETQYF.

This clonotype was seen more than once but under ten times. The rearrangement joins TRBV7-2 to TRBJ2-5, with a tentative D call TRBD2 (5 bases). Trimming stripped 5 bases from V and 5 bases from J, with 12 bases between. This CDR3 comprises 13 residues. Germline CDR1 reads SGHTA; CDR2 reads FQGNSA. The CDR3 is CASSPKTGETQYF. CDR3 DNA sequence: TGTGCCAGCAGCCCTAAAACGGGGGAGACCCAGTACTTC.

As to this clonotype: The junction does not match germline at one end; this may be a read error. V and J are TRBV24-1 and TRBJ2-7, with D maybe TRBD2 (6 bases). CDR3 length equals 12 residues. The germline gives CDR1 KGHDR, CDR2 SFDVKD. The CDR3 nucleotides are TGTGCCGTCGAGGGAGGAGACTACGAGCAGTGCTTC. Translating gives CAVEGGDYEQCF.

The chain combines TRBV4-3 with TRBJ2-1; tentatively, D is TRBD2 (5 bases). V shed 4 bases and J shed 4 bases, with 20 bases lying between them. The germline V gene has CDR1 LGHNA and CDR2 YSLEER. CDR3 length: 17 amino acids. CDR3 DNA sequence: TGCGCCAGCAGCCGAGATGGTGGGAGTAATCGGTACAATGAGCAGTTCTTC. This translates into CASSRDGGSNRYNEQFF.

V usage is TRBV7-2 and J usage is TRBJ1-2; D ambiguous. V was cut by 4 bases and J by 6 bases, with 6 bases left in between. The CDR3 consists of 11 residues. Germline V gives CDR1 SGHTA, CDR2 FQGNSA. CDR3 sequence: CASSSAHGYTF. CDR3 coding DNA: TGTGCCAGCAGCTCGGCCCATGGCTACACCTTC.